One sample yielded the 25 T cell receptor beta chains listed below, sequenced in a study of T cell changes during pregnancy in multiple sclerosis. Here immunoSEQ multiplex PCR was the method, and the copy in TCRdb shows in-frame clones only, minus some. The top ten clones hold less than 0.6% of a sample with over 65,000 clones, approximately 94% of them seen once. The sequenced sample was peripheral blood, obtained in the third trimester of pregnancy. The receptors were sampled from a female donor with multiple sclerosis, enrolled in a pregnancy study.

V gene TRBV7-2 combines with J gene TRBJ2-7; D may be TRBD1 (5 bases). This CDR3 is built from 15 residues. Germline V gene lookup returns CDR1 SGHTA and CDR2 FQGNSA. V dropped 3 bases and J dropped 6 bases, with 18 bases sitting between them. The CDR3: CASSFVARDPVEQYF. CDR3 DNA: TGTGCCAGCAGCTTTGTAGCCAGGGATCCGGTCGAGCAGTACTTC.

The chain is built from TRBV14 and TRBJ1-1, with D uncertain. Germline CDR1 reads SGHDN; CDR2 reads FVKESK. Trimming stripped 0 bases from V and 6 bases from J, with 11 bases between. The length of the CDR3 is 14 residues. Here the CDR3 DNA reads TGTGCCAGCAGCCAAGATCCGGGGTGGGCTGAAGCTTTCTTT. This translates into CASSQDPGWAEAFF.

The V gene is TRBV10-1, the J gene TRBJ1-5; TRBD1 matches 9 bases. Looked up from germline, CDR1 is WNHNN and CDR2 is SYGVQD (reference sequence). V lost 6 bases and J lost 5; bases outside the gene matches: 20. The CDR3 runs to 19 residues. CDR3 region: CASRGTGTGIALSHQPQHF. CDR3 DNA: TGCGCCAGCAGAGGCACCGGGACAGGGATCGCCCTTTCTCATCAGCCCCAGCATTTT.

This sequence joins TRBV20-1 and TRBJ2-7; D ambiguous. Trimming left V 2 bases short and J 6 bases short, with 8 bases between. The CDR3 has 11 amino acids. Germline V gene data show CDR1 as DFQATT and CDR2 as SNEGSKA (reference sequence). CDR3 DNA: TGCAGTGCTAGACTGGCTGCCGAGCAGTACTTC. This codes for CSARLAAEQYF.

This chain joins TRBV7-2 and TRBJ1-5, with D uncertain. The V gene's germline CDR1 is SGHTA and CDR2 FQGNSA. The CDR3 runs to 17 residues. V lost 2 bases to trimming and J lost 1 base, with 15 bases between them. The CDR3: CASSLYLSGGSNQPQHF. In DNA, the CDR3 is TGTGCCAGCAGCTTATATTTGTCGGGAGGGAGCAATCAGCCCCAGCATTTT.

This rearrangement joins TRBV19 to TRBJ2-2, with D maybe TRBD2 (5 bases). This CDR3 region has 15 residues. V was cut by 9 bases and J by 4 bases, with 18 bases left in between. The germline gives CDR1 LNHDA, CDR2 SQIVND (reference sequence). As DNA, the CDR3 is TGTGCCAGCTTCCTCCAGACAAGCGGCACCGGGGAGCTGTTTTTT. Translation: CASFLQTSGTGELFF. The full variable domain, rest sourced from reference TRBV19 and TRBJ2-2, is DGGITQSPKYLFRKEGQNVTLSCEQNLNHDAMYWYRQDPGQGLRLIYYSQIVNDFQKGDIAEGYSVSREKKESFPLTVTSAQKNPTAFYLCASFLQTSGTGELFFGEGSRLTVL.

Only one count was recorded for this clone. The J gene is TRBJ2-2, the V gene TRBV11-3; 9 bases map to TRBD2. The CDR3 is 15 residues long. CDR1 and CDR2 from the germline V gene are SGHNT and YENEEA. The V and J ends lost 6 bases and 5 bases, in that order; junction bases with no gene match: 7. This CDR3 reads CASRSGTSLTGELFF. The CDR3 DNA sequence: TGTGCCAGCAGGTCCGGGACTAGCTTGACCGGGGAGCTGTTTTTT.

V gene TRBV7-2 combines with J gene TRBJ2-5; 8 bases match TRBD1. This CDR3 is 14 amino acids long. The V gene end was trimmed by 5 bases and the J gene end by 5 bases; junction bases not matched to a gene: 7. CDR1 is SGHTA, CDR2 FQGNSA, per germline. CDR3 sequence (DNA): TGTGCCAGCAGCCGCGTCAGGGGGCAGGAGACCCAGTACTTC. Its protein product is CASSRVRGQETQYF.

The rearrangement uses TRBV7-7 and TRBJ1-6; no reliable D call. The CDR3 spans 15 residues. The V gene lost 1 base and the J gene lost 7 bases, with 11 bases spanning the gap. Per germline, CDR1 SSHAT and CDR2 FNYEAQ (reference sequence). DNA of the CDR3: TGTGCCAGCAGCTTAGATAGGGAGGGAAATTCACCCCTCCACTTT. It translates to CASSLDREGNSPLHF.

The chain links TRBV18 to TRBJ2-3, with 11 bases identical to TRBD2. The ends lost 6 bases at V and 1 base at J; junction bases unmatched: 6. The germline CDR1 and CDR2 sequences are KGHSH and LQKENI. The CDR3 contains 16 residues. The CDR3 coding sequence is TGTGCCAGCTCTCGTGGACTAGCGGGCGGCACAGATACGCAGTATTTT. It translates to CASSRGLAGGTDTQYF.

The chain uses TRBV6-5 and TRBJ1-2; possible D gene TRBD1, 6 bases. CDR3 length equals 15 residues. From germline, CDR1 is MNHEY and CDR2 SVGAGI. V was cut by 0 bases and J by 0 bases, with 8 bases left in between. The CDR3: CASSYSGASNYGYTF. CDR3 DNA sequence: TGTGCCAGCAGTTACTCGGGGGCCTCTAACTATGGCTACACCTTC.

This chain links TRBV11-1 with TRBJ1-6; D not certain. The V and J ends lost 5 bases and 0 bases respectively, with 14 bases between them. There are 17 residues in the CDR3. CDR1 is SGHAT, CDR2 FQDESV, per germline (reference sequence). The DNA of the CDR3 is TGTGCCAGCAGCGAAAACAGAGCCATCTCCTATAATTCACCCCTCCACTTT. This codes for CASSENRAISYNSPLHF.

This chain connects TRBV7-3 to TRBJ2-1; tentatively, D is TRBD1 (5 bases). Deletions cut 2 bases from V and 8 bases from J, with 13 bases between. CDR1 SGHTA and CDR2 FQGTGA come from the germline V gene. The CDR3 runs to 14 residues. The CDR3 is CASSLGLRVDEQFF. In DNA, the CDR3 is TGTGCCAGCAGCTTAGGGCTCAGGGTTGATGAGCAGTTCTTC.

The chain uses TRBV9 and TRBJ1-2; D possibly corresponds to TRBD1 (6 bases). V dropped 3 bases and J dropped 6 bases, with 21 bases sitting between them. The CDR3 consists of 16 residues. Per germline, CDR1 SGDLS and CDR2 YYNGEE. CDR3 coding DNA: TGTGCCAGCAGCGGGGGGCTGGGGTACGGAGACGATGGCTACACCTTC. This codes for CASSGGLGYGDDGYTF.

The V gene is TRBV6-5, the J gene TRBJ1-1; TRBD1 might be the D (5 bases). Trimming took 7 bases from V and 0 from J, leaving 12 bases between them. The V gene's germline CDR1 is MNHEY and CDR2 SVGAGI. The CDR3 contains 14 residues. CDR3 sequence reads: CASTVRGLNTEAFF. CDR3 nucleotide sequence: TGTGCCAGCACCGTAAGGGGTTTGAACACTGAAGCTTTCTTT.

The chain couples TRBV7-6 to TRBJ2-5, with D perhaps matching TRBD2 (5 bases). The germline V gene encodes CDR1 SGHVS and CDR2 FNYEAQ. The CDR3 has 15 residues. Deletions cut 5 bases from V and 4 bases from J, with 17 bases between. DNA of the CDR3: TGTGCCAGCAGCCTCTCGGGAACCGGGGTAGAGACCCAGTACTTC. The encoded protein is CASSLSGTGVETQYF.

The V gene is TRBV19, the J gene TRBJ2-7; TRBD1 matches at 7 bases. The V gene's germline CDR1 is LNHDA and CDR2 SQIVND (reference sequence). V lost 5 bases, J lost 7 bases, and 8 bases stayed unmatched. CDR3 size: 13 residues. CDR3 DNA sequence: TGTGCCAGTAGTCAGGACAGGCCCGGGGAGCAGTACTTC. Protein: CASSQDRPGEQYF. Full variable domain (missing parts from reference TRBV19 and TRBJ2-7): DGGITQSPKYLFRKEGQNVTLSCEQNLNHDAMYWYRQDPGQGLRLIYYSQIVNDFQKGDIAEGYSVSREKKESFPLTVTSAQKNPTAFYLCASSQDRPGEQYFGPGTRLTVT.

The V and J genes are TRBV4-3 and TRBJ1-2; D is ambiguous. The germline V gene encodes CDR1 LGHNA and CDR2 YSLEER. This CDR3 has 13 amino acids. Trimming took 3 bases from V and 8 from J, leaving 13 bases between them. The CDR3 region has the DNA TGCGCCAGCAGCCAGGGCCGGACTCTAGGCTACACCTTC. Residues: CASSQGRTLGYTF.

The V call is TRBV6-1, the J call TRBJ1-2, with 9 bases lining up with TRBD1. Germline V gene data show CDR1 as MNHNS and CDR2 as SASEGT. This CDR3 has 13 amino acids. Trimming at V came to 6 bases and at J to 4 bases, leaving 3 bases not matched to a gene. CDR3: CASRGTGRYGYTF. The CDR3 coding sequence is TGTGCCAGCAGGGGGACAGGGCGCTATGGCTACACCTTC.

This clone appeared once. The chain recombines TRBV6-4 with TRBJ2-3, with 11 bases fitting TRBD2. The CDR3 loop spans 15 amino acids. After removal of 5 bases from V and 6 bases from J, the junction contained 7 bases not matched to a gene. Per germline, CDR1 MRHNA and CDR2 SNTAGT. The CDR3 reads CASSLLAGGADTQYF. DNA for the CDR3: TGTGCCAGCAGTTTGCTAGCGGGGGGCGCCGATACGCAGTATTTT.

The chain links TRBV6-1 to TRBJ2-2; D unresolved. The V gene lost 11 bases and the J gene lost 2 bases, with 18 bases spanning the gap. The germline gives CDR1 MNHNS, CDR2 SASEGT. This CDR3 is 15 amino acids long. This chain's CDR3 is CAGWSGRLNTGELFF. CDR3 nucleotide sequence: TGTGCCGGCTGGAGTGGCAGACTCAACACCGGGGAGCTGTTTTTT.

This clone appeared a few times. The chain is built from TRBV5-4 and TRBJ1-2, with D tentatively TRBD1 (6 bases). V lost 3 bases to trimming and J lost 13 bases, with 13 bases between them. The CDR3 covers 11 residues. The germline CDR1 and CDR2 sequences are SGHNT and YYREEE (reference sequence). The CDR3 sequence is CASSSPGARTF. The DNA for the CDR3 is TGTGCCAGCAGCTCACCAGGGGCGCGCACCTTC. The full variable domain, completed using reference TRBV5-4 and TRBJ1-2, is ETGVTQSPTHLIKTRGQQVTLRCSSQSGHNTVSWYQQALGQGPQFIFQYYREEENGRGNFPPRFSGLQFPNYSSELNVNALELDDSALYLCASSSPGARTFGSGTRLTVV.

CDR3 in amino acids: CATSRDRGPGGYGYTF. The CDR3 DNA sequence: TGTGCCACCTCTCGGGACAGGGGGCCGGGAGGCTATGGCTACACCTTC. This sequence joins TRBV19 and TRBJ1-2; 12 bases fit TRBD1. CDR1 LNHDA and CDR2 SQIVND come from the germline V gene (reference sequence). Trimming removed 10 bases from V and 4 bases from J; junction bases left unmatched: 13. The CDR3 is 16 amino acids. Full variable domain (rest looked up from reference TRBV19 and TRBJ1-2): DGGITQSPKYLFRKEGQNVTLSCEQNLNHDAMYWYRQDPGQGLRLIYYSQIVNDFQKGDIAEGYSVSREKKESFPLTVTSAQKNPTAFYLCATSRDRGPGGYGYTFGSGTRLTVV.

The gene calls are TRBV6-6 and TRBJ1-2, with 7 bases fitting TRBD1. V was clipped by 6 bases and J by 2 bases; unmatched bases: 6. The CDR3 loop spans 14 amino acids. Per germline, CDR1 MNHNY and CDR2 SVGAGI (reference sequence). The CDR3 region has the DNA TGTGCCAGCAGCCTAGACAGGGACAACTATGGCTACACCTTC. It is translated as CASSLDRDNYGYTF.

The V gene is TRBV5-6, the J gene TRBJ1-1; no clear D. Germline V lookup: CDR1 SGHDT, CDR2 YYEEEE. This CDR3 is 16 amino acids long. V lost 4 bases to trimming and J lost 1 base, with 17 bases between them. The CDR3 here is CASSTLPAAWNTEAFF. The CDR3 nucleotides read TGTGCCAGCAGCACACTACCCGCCGCCTGGAACACTGAAGCTTTCTTT. Full variable domain (remainder filled in from reference TRBV5-6 and TRBJ1-1): DAGVTQSPTHLIKTRGQQVTLRCSPKSGHDTVSWYQQALGQGPQFIFQYYEEEERQRGNFPDRFSGHQFPNYSSELNVNALLLGDSALYLCASSTLPAAWNTEAFFGQGTRLTVV.